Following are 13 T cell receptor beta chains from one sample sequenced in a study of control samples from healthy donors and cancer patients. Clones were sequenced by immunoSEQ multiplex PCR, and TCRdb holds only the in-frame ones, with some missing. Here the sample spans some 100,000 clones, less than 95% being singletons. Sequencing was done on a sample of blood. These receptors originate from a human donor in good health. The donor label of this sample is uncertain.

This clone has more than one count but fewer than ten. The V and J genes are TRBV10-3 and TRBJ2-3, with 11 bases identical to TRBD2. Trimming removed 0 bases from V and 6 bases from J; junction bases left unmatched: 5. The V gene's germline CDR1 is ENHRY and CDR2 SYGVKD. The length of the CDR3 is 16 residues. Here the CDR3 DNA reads TGTGCCATCAGTGAGTCGACTAGCGGGGATCCGGATACGCAGTATTTT. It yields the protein CAISESTSGDPDTQYF.

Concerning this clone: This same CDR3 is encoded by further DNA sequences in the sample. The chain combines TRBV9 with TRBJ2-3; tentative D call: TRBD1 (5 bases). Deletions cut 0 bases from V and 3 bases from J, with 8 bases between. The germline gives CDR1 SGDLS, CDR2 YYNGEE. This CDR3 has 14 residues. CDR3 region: CASSVARATDTQYF. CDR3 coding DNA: TGTGCCAGCAGCGTAGCCAGGGCAACAGATACGCAGTATTTT.

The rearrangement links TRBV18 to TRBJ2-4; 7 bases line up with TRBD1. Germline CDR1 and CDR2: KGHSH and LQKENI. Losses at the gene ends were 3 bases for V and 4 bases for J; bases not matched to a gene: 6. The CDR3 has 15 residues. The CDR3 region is CASSPSTGIKNIQYF. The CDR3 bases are TGTGCCAGCTCACCCTCGACAGGGATTAAAAACATTCAGTACTTC.

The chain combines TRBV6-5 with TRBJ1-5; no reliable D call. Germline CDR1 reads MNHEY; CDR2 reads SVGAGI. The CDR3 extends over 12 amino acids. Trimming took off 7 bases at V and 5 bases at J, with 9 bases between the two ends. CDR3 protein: CASTAGDQPQHF. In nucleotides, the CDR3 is TGTGCCAGCACCGCTGGGGATCAGCCCCAGCATTTT.

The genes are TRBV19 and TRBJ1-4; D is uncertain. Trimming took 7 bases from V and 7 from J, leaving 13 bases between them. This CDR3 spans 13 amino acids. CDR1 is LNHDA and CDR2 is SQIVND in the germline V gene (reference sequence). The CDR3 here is CASTRDRGEKLFF. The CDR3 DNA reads TGTGCCAGTACCCGGGATCGGGGTGAAAAACTGTTTTTT.

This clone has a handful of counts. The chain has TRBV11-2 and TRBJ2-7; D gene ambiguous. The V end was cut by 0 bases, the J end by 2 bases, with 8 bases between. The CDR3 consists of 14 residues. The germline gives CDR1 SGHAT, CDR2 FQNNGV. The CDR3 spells CASSLEVGPYEQYF. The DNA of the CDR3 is TGTGCCAGCAGCTTAGAGGTAGGCCCCTACGAGCAGTACTTC.

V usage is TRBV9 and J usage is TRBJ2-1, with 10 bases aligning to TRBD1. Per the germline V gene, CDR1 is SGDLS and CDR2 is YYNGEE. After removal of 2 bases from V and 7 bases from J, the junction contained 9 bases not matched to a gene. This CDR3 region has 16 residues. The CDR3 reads CASSVSGDRGWNEQFF. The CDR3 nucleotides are TGTGCCAGCAGCGTCAGCGGGGACAGGGGATGGAATGAGCAGTTCTTC.

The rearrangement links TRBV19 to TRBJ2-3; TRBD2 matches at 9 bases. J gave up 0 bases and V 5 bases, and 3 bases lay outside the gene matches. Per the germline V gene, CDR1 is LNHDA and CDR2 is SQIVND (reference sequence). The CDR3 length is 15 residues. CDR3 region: CASSAGGPSTDTQYF. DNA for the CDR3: TGTGCCAGTAGTGCGGGGGGGCCTAGCACAGATACGCAGTATTTT.

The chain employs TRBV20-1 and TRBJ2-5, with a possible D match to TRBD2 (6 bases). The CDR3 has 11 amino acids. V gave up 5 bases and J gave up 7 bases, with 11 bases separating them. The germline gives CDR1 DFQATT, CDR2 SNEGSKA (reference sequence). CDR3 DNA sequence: TGCAGTGCTTTAATCGGGGGGACCCAGTACTTC. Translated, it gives CSALIGGTQYF.

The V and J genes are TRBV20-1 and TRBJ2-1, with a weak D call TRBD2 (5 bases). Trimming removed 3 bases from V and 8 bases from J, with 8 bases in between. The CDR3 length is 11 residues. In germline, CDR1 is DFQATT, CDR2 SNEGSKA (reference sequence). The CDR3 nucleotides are TGCAGTGCTAGGAGGGTTGATGAGCAGTTCTTC. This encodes CSARRVDEQFF.

The CDR3 DNA is TGTGCCAGCACCTTGACAGTAAACACTGAAGCTTTCTTT. It translates to CASTLTVNTEAFF. The chain carries TRBV6-5 and TRBJ1-1; D might be TRBD1 (5 bases). The CDR3 covers 13 residues. Germline V gene lookup returns CDR1 MNHEY and CDR2 SVGAGI. V lost 7 bases to trimming and J lost 2 bases, with 11 bases between them.

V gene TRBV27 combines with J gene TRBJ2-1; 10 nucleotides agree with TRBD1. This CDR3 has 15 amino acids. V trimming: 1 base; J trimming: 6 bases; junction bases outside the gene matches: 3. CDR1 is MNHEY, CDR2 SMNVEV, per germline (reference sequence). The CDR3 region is CASSLWGQGFNEQFF. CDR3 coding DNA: TGTGCCAGCAGTTTATGGGGACAGGGGTTCAATGAGCAGTTCTTC.

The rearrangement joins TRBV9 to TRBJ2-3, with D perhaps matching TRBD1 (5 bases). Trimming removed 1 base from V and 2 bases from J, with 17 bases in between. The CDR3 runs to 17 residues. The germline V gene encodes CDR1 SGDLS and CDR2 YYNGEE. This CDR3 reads CASSVTGFTPPTDTQYF. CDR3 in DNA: TGTGCCAGCAGCGTAACAGGCTTTACCCCCCCCACAGATACGCAGTATTTT.